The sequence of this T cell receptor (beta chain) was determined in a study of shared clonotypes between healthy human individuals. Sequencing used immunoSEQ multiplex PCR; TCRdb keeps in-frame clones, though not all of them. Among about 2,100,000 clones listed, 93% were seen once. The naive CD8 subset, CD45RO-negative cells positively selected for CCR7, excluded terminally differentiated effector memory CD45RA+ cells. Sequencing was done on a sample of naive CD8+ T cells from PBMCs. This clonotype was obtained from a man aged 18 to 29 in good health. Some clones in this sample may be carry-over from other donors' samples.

The CDR3 DNA reads TGCGCCAGCAGCCCAAGGATCGGGGTCGCGAACACCGGGGAGCTGTTTTTT. Its protein is CASSPRIGVANTGELFF. The rearrangement joins TRBV4-1 to TRBJ2-2; tentative D call: TRBD2 (5 bases). The V end lost 4 bases, the J end lost 0 bases, and 15 bases lay between the germline ends. This CDR3 spans 17 amino acids. CDR1 MGHRA and CDR2 YSYEKL come from the germline V gene.